This paragraph covers one TCR beta chain sequence. The CDR3 has 15 amino acids. The V and J ends lost 2 bases and 1 base, in that order; junction bases with no gene match: 0. Per the germline V gene, CDR1 is MNHEY and CDR2 is SVGEGT. The data are from a study of identical twins. Template switching (which added a universal primer site) was used, and cDNA carried unique molecular identifiers. TCRdb re-analysed the 5' RACE reads in MiXCR, keeping a single row per CDR3 protein. The profile shows 500,000 or so distinct CDR3 sequences, approximately 14% of them singletons. These data also formed part of another study, on yellow fever vaccine responses in identical twins.

The sample consisted of CD4+ T cells sorted from blood. This TCR was sampled from a woman between 18 and 29 years old in good health. The gene calls are TRBV6-2 or TRBV6-3 and TRBJ2-7; 12 nucleotides match TRBD2. The CDR3 is CASSYGLAGSYEQYF. The CDR3, as DNA: TGTGCCAGCAGTTACGGACTAGCGGGATCCTACGAGCAGTACTTC.